The 23 T cell receptor beta chains given below trace back to one sample, sequenced in a study of vaccination and CD4 T cells after COVID-19. The treatment: approximately 9-day PBMC culture with coronavirus spike peptide pools or control peptides (ViraFEST assay). No antigens are known for them. Sequencing of DNA taken from cultured CD4+ T cells relied on the Oncomine TCR Beta short-read assay. TCRdb ran MiXCR on the PCR reads and lists one entry per CDR3 protein. The repertoire includes some 3,500 distinct CDR3 sequences, about a third of them detected once, and around 28% sits in the top ten. Specimen: CD4+ T cells from blood, cultured in vitro. The receptors originated from a human donor who had recovered from COVID-19.

The chain carries TRBV7-3 and TRBJ2-1; tentatively, D is TRBD2 (6 bases). The CDR3 runs 12 residues. The germline V and J ends were trimmed by 5 bases and 7 bases, with 9 bases remaining between them. Germline loops: CDR1 SGHTA, CDR2 FQGTGA. CDR3 sequence (DNA): TGTGCCAGCAGCGGCGCGGGAAATGAGCAGTTCTTC. Its translation: CASSGAGNEQFF.

A few counts support this clonotype. The CDR3 loop is CASSRGTGIQETQYF. The CDR3 DNA sequence: TGCGCCAGCAGCCGTGGGACAGGGATACAAGAGACCCAGTACTTC. The rearrangement joins TRBV5-1 to TRBJ2-5; 9 bases map to TRBD1. Per germline, CDR1 SGHRS and CDR2 YFSETQ. This CDR3 is built from 15 residues. Trimming removed 4 bases from V and 2 bases from J; junction bases left unmatched: 6. The whole variable domain, filled in from reference TRBV5-1 and TRBJ2-5, reads KAGVTQTPRYLIKTRGQQVTLSCSPISGHRSVSWYQQTPGQGLQFLFEYFSETQRNKGNFPGRFSGRQFSNSRSEMNVSTLELGDSALYLCASSRGTGIQETQYFGPGTRLLVL.

The rearrangement links TRBV14 to TRBJ2-4; possibly TRBD1 for D (5 bases). This CDR3 contains 18 residues. Trimming stripped 1 base from V and 0 bases from J, with 16 bases between. Germline V gives CDR1 SGHDN, CDR2 FVKESK. CDR3 nucleotide sequence: TGTGCCAGCAGCCAAGCCCGTCAGGGTCAACTAGCCAAAAACATTCAGTACTTC. Translating it yields CASSQARQGQLAKNIQYF.

The chain is built from TRBV6-5 and TRBJ2-5; D may be TRBD1 (6 bases). The CDR3 contains 15 residues. With 2 bases removed from V and 4 bases from J, the gap between germline ends came to 14 bases. CDR1 MNHEY and CDR2 SVGAGI come from the germline V gene. The CDR3 nucleotides are TGTGCCAGCAGTTACGGACAGCCGAGGGGAGAGACCCAGTACTTC. It translates to CASSYGQPRGETQYF.

The CDR3 region is CASFKTKGQGNSEAFF. CDR3 DNA: TGTGCCAGCTTTAAGACAAAGGGACAGGGGAATTCTGAAGCTTTCTTT. This chain links TRBV28 with TRBJ1-1, with 10 bases fitting TRBD1. The V gene end was trimmed by 8 bases and the J gene end by 6 bases; junction bases not matched to a gene: 15. Germline CDR1 and CDR2: MDHEN and SYDVKM. The CDR3 covers 16 residues.

The chain employs TRBV15 and TRBJ2-3; D is undetermined. Trimming left V 4 bases short and J 4 bases short, with 9 bases between. Germline CDR1 reads LNHNV; CDR2 reads YYDKDF (reference sequence). The CDR3 contains 13 residues. CDR3 in amino acids: CATSNRAPDTQYF. CDR3 bases: TGTGCCACCAGCAACAGAGCGCCAGATACGCAGTATTTT.

This chain links TRBV7-2 with TRBJ1-3; D ambiguous. V dropped 1 base and J dropped 0 bases, with 4 bases sitting between them. The CDR3 loop spans 14 amino acids. CDR1 and CDR2 (germline): SGHTA, FQGNSA. The CDR3 DNA reads TGTGCCAGCAGCTTAGAGGCCTCTGGAAACACCATATATTTT. Translating it yields CASSLEASGNTIYF. The variable domain in full, completed from reference TRBV7-2 and TRBJ1-3, reads GAGVSQSPSNKVTEKGKDVELRCDPISGHTALYWYRQSLGQGLEFLIYFQGNSAPDKSGLPSDRFSAERTGGSVSTLTIQRTQQEDSAVYLCASSLEASGNTIYFGEGSWLTVV.

This clonotype is labeled medium-sized. The J gene is TRBJ1-1, the V gene TRBV20-1; unclear D gene. Deletions cut 5 bases from V and 0 bases from J, with 4 bases between. This CDR3 is built from 11 residues. Germline loops: CDR1 DFQATT, CDR2 SNEGSKA (reference sequence). CDR3 in DNA: TGCAGTGCTCAAGTGAACACTGAAGCTTTCTTT. It is translated as CSAQVNTEAFF.

The chain carries TRBV7-9 and TRBJ2-5, with 12 bases that match TRBD2. Germline V gene data show CDR1 as SEHNR and CDR2 as FQNEAQ (reference sequence). The CDR3 is made up of 17 amino acids. Trimming took 5 bases from V and 5 from J; bases not matched to a gene: 12. CDR3 sequence (DNA): TGTGCCAGCAGCAGATGGACTAGCGGGACCGAGCGGGAGACCCAGTACTTC. Protein product: CASSRWTSGTERETQYF.

This chain connects TRBV6-1 to TRBJ2-7, with D hard to call. The V end was cut by 10 bases, the J end by 0 bases, with 10 bases between. The CDR3 has 12 residues. Germline V gene data show CDR1 as MNHNS and CDR2 as SASEGT. The chain's CDR3 is CATQSYSYEQYF. DNA of the CDR3: TGTGCCACCCAGTCATACTCCTACGAGCAGTACTTC.

The chain couples TRBV20-1 to TRBJ1-2; D uncertain. This CDR3 spans 12 amino acids. Germline lookup yields CDR1 DFQATT and CDR2 SNEGSKA (reference sequence). The germline V and J ends were trimmed by 5 bases and 8 bases, with 15 bases remaining between them. CDR3 sequence: CSAERNRNGYTF. The DNA for the CDR3 is TGCAGTGCTGAGCGAAACAGAAACGGCTACACCTTC.

The chain is built from TRBV5-8 and TRBJ1-1; 7 positions agree with TRBD1. This CDR3 has 14 amino acids. Losses at the gene ends were 4 bases for V and 0 bases for J; bases not matched to a gene: 3. Per the germline V gene, CDR1 is SGHTS and CDR2 is YDEGEE. For the CDR3, the DNA is TGTGCCAGCAGCCAGGGACAGCTGAACACTGAAGCTTTCTTT. Amino acid sequence: CASSQGQLNTEAFF.

J is TRBJ1-2 and V is TRBV7-6, with D maybe TRBD1 (6 bases). The CDR3 is made up of 14 amino acids. Per germline, CDR1 SGHVS and CDR2 FNYEAQ. The V gene lost 2 bases and the J gene lost 5 bases, with 12 bases spanning the gap. CDR3 bases: TGTGCCAGCAGCTTACTACCAGGGGAATATGGCTACACCTTC. Its translation: CASSLLPGEYGYTF.

The chain has TRBV6-5 and TRBJ2-1, with 13 nucleotides matching TRBD2. The germline V gene encodes CDR1 MNHEY and CDR2 SVGAGI. There are 15 residues in the CDR3. V lost 3 bases and J lost 8; bases outside the gene matches: 4. The CDR3 region has the DNA TGTGCCAGCAGTTATACTAGCGGGGGGGCTTATGAGCAGTTCTTC. Protein product: CASSYTSGGAYEQFF.

Only a few counts were recorded for this clonotype. The gene calls are TRBV6-1 and TRBJ1-5, with D unresolved. Germline loops: CDR1 MNHNS, CDR2 SASEGT. V was clipped by 2 bases and J by 3 bases, with 11 bases between them. The CDR3 is 15 residues long. The CDR3 region has the DNA TGTGCCAGCAGTGAATGGGCGGTGCTCAATCAGCCCCAGCATTTT. This codes for CASSEWAVLNQPQHF.

There are a few counts of this clonotype. The chain has TRBV5-1 and TRBJ1-1; the D gene is possibly TRBD1 (5 bases). V was cut by 2 bases and J by 1 base, with 9 bases left in between. There are 14 residues in the CDR3. Looked up from germline, CDR1 is SGHRS and CDR2 is YFSETQ. DNA of the CDR3: TGCGCCAGCAGCTTCGGGGGAGAGAACACTGAAGCTTTCTTT. It yields the protein CASSFGGENTEAFF.

The chain uses TRBV7-9 and TRBJ1-2; 8 bases align to TRBD1. The length of the CDR3 is 15 residues. Trimming removed 1 base from V and 6 bases from J; junction bases left unmatched: 7. Germline-derived CDR1 and CDR2 are SEHNR and FQNEAQ (reference sequence). The CDR3 DNA is TGTGCCAGCAGCTTAGGCCGACAGGGGATGGATGGCTACACCTTC. Its protein is CASSLGRQGMDGYTF.

The gene calls are TRBV3-1 and TRBJ2-1; 9 bases fit TRBD2. The germline gives CDR1 LGHDT, CDR2 YNNKEL (reference sequence). J was trimmed by 5 bases and V by 6 bases; bases with no gene match: 11. The CDR3 is 16 residues long. CDR3 DNA sequence: TGTGCCAGCAGTCCTTTGGCGGGGGGGCCAAACAATGAGCAGTTCTTC. Translated: CASSPLAGGPNNEQFF.

In DNA form, the CDR3 reads TGTGCCAGCAGCCCTGGGGGTAGCGGGGGACCCACCGGGGAGCTGTTTTTT. Residues: CASSPGGSGGPTGELFF. The rearrangement joins TRBV21-1 to TRBJ2-2; the table's D call of TRBD2 was not tested on the DNA. TRBV21-1 is a listed pseudogene. The CDR3 runs 17 residues.

The chain joins TRBV12-3 or TRBV12-4 to TRBJ1-2, with a weak D call TRBD1 (5 bases). The CDR3 contains 13 residues. V was shortened by 4 bases and J by 3 bases, with 9 bases between the two germline ends. This CDR3 is CASSSREDYGYTF. The CDR3 DNA is TGTGCCAGCAGTTCCAGGGAGGACTATGGCTACACCTTC.

This clonotype was observed a handful of times. The chain links TRBV5-4 to TRBJ1-2; D may be TRBD1 (5 bases). In germline, CDR1 is SGHNT, CDR2 YYREEE (reference sequence). The CDR3 has 15 amino acids. Trimming took off 2 bases at V and 8 bases at J, with 19 bases between the two ends. Written as DNA, the CDR3 is TGTGCCAGCAGCTTACAAGGGCAGGGAGGTCGCGGCTACACCTTC. Encoded protein: CASSLQGQGGRGYTF.

This clonotype was counted only a few times. V gene TRBV29-1 combines with J gene TRBJ1-5; perhaps TRBD1 as D (5 bases). Per germline, CDR1 SQVTM and CDR2 ANQGSEA. Deletions cut 4 bases from V and 7 bases from J, with 11 bases between. This CDR3 has 12 amino acids. The CDR3 loop reads CSVGGVKQPQHF. DNA of the CDR3: TGCAGCGTTGGGGGGGTTAAACAGCCCCAGCATTTT.

The table lists this clonotype with a few counts. The chain joins TRBV5-4 to TRBJ1-2; 9 bases align to TRBD1. Germline V gives CDR1 SGHNT, CDR2 YYREEE (reference sequence). J lost 1 base, V lost 2 bases, and 6 bases had no gene match. This CDR3 contains 16 residues. CDR3 protein: CASSFDPGQGNYGYTF. CDR3 DNA: TGTGCCAGCAGCTTCGATCCGGGACAGGGTAACTATGGCTACACCTTC.